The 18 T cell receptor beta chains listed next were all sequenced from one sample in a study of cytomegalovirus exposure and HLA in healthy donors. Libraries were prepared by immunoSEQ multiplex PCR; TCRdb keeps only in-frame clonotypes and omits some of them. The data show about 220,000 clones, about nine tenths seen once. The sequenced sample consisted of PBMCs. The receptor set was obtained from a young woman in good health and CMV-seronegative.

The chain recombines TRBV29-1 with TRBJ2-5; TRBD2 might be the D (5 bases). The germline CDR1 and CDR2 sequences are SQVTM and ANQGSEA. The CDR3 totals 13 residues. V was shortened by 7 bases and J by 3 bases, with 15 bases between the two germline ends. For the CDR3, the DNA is TGCAGCGCCCAGTGGACGGGGAAAGAGACCCAGTACTTC. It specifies CSAQWTGKETQYF.

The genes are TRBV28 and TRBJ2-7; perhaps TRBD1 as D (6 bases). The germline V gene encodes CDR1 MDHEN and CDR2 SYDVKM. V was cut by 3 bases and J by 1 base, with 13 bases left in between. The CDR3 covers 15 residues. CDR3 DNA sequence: TGTGCCAGCAGTTTGTTCGGAACAGGGTCCTACGAGCAGTACTTC. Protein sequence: CASSLFGTGSYEQYF.

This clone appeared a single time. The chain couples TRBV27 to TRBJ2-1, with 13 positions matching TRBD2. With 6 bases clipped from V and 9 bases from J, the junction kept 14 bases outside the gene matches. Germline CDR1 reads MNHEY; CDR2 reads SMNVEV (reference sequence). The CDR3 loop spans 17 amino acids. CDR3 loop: CASSQPELAGGPSEQFF. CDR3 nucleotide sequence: TGTGCCAGCAGCCAACCGGAACTAGCGGGAGGGCCGAGTGAGCAGTTCTTC.

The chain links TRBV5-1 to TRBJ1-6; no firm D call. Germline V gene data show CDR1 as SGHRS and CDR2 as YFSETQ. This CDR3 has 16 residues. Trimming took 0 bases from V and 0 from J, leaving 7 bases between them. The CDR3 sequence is CASSLVENSYNSPLHF. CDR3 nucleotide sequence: TGCGCCAGCAGCTTGGTGGAGAACTCCTATAATTCACCCCTCCACTTT.

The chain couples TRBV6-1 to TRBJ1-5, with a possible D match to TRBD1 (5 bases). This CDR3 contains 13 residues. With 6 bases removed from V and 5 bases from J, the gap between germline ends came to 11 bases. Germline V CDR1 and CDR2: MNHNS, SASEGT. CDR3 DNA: TGTGCCAGCAGCTTCGGACAATATCAGCCCCAGCATTTT. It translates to CASSFGQYQPQHF.

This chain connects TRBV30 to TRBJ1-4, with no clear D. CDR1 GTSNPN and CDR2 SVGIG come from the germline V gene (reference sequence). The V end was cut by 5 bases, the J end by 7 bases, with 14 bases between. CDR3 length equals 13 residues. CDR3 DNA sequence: TGTGCCTGGGGCCACATGGGAGGTGAAAAACTGTTTTTT. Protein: CAWGHMGGEKLFF.

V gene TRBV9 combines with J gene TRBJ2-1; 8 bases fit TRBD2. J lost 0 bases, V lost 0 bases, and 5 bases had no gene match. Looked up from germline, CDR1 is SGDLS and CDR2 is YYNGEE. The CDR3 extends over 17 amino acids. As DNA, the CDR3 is TGTGCCAGCAGCGTAGGACTAGCGCAATTCTCCTACAATGAGCAGTTCTTC. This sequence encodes CASSVGLAQFSYNEQFF.

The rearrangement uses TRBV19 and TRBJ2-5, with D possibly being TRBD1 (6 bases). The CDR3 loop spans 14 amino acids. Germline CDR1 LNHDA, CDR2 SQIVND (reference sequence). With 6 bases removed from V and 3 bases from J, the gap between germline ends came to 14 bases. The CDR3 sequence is CASSPIDRKETQYF. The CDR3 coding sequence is TGTGCCAGTAGCCCAATCGACAGGAAAGAGACCCAGTACTTC.

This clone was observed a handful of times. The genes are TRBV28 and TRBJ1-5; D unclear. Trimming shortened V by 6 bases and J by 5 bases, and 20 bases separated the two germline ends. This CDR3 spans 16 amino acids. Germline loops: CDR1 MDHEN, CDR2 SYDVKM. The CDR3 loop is CASRRPGGQPYQPQHF. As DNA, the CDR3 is TGTGCCAGCAGGCGGCCGGGAGGGCAGCCGTATCAGCCCCAGCATTTT.

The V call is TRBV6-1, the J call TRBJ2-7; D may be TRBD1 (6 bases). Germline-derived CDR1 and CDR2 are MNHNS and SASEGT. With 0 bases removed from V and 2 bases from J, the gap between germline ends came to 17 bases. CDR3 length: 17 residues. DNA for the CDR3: TGTGCCAGCAGTGAAGCGCCCCCGGGACATGTCGCCTACGAGCAGTACTTC. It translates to CASSEAPPGHVAYEQYF.

CDR3 sequence (DNA): TGTGCCAGCAGTTTCAGGGGCCCTACAACCCACGAGCAGTACTTC. It yields the protein CASSFRGPTTHEQYF. The gene calls are TRBV28 and TRBJ2-7, with D perhaps TRBD1 (6 bases). CDR1 and CDR2 (germline): MDHEN, SYDVKM. Trimming removed 3 bases at V and 5 bases at J, with 17 bases between. The CDR3 is made up of 15 amino acids.

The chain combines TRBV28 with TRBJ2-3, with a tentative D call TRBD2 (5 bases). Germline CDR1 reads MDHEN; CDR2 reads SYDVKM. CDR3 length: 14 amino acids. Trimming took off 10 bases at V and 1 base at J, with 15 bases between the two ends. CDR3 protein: CATRRSGRTDTQYF. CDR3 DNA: TGTGCCACCCGTCGGAGCGGACGCACAGATACGCAGTATTTT.

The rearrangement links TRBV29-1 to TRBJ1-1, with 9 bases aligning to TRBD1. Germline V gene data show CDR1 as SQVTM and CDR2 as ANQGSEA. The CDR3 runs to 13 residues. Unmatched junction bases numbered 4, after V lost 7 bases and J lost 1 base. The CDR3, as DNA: TGCAGCGCCCGGGACAGGGCGAACACTGAAGCTTTCTTT. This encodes CSARDRANTEAFF.

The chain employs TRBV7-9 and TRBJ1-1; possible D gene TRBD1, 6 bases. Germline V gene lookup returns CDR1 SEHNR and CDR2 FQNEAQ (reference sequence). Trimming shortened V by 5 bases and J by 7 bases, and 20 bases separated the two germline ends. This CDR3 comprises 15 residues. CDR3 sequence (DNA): TGTGCCAGCAGCCTTAGCTACGACAGGCGAAATGAAGCTTTCTTT. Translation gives CASSLSYDRRNEAFF.

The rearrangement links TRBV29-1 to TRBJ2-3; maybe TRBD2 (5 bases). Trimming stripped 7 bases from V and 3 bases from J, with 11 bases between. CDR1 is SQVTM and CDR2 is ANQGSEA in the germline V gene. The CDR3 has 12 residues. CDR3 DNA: TGCAGCGAGGAGGACGGAACAGATACGCAGTATTTT. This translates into CSEEDGTDTQYF.

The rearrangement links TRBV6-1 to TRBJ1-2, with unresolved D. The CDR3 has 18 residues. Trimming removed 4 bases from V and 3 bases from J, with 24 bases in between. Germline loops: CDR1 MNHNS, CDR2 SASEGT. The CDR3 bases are TGTGCCAGCAGTGGGACTTCAACCATACACGGTGACCACTATGGCTACACCTTC. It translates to CASSGTSTIHGDHYGYTF.

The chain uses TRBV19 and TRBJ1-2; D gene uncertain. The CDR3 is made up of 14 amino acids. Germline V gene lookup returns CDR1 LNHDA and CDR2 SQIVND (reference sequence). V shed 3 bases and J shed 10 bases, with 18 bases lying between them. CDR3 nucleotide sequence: TGTGCCAGTAGTATTGGGCCAAGTATGCCCCCCTACACCTTC. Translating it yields CASSIGPSMPPYTF. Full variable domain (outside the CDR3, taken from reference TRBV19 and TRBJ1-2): DGGITQSPKYLFRKEGQNVTLSCEQNLNHDAMYWYRQDPGQGLRLIYYSQIVNDFQKGDIAEGYSVSREKKESFPLTVTSAQKNPTAFYLCASSIGPSMPPYTFGSGTRLTVV.

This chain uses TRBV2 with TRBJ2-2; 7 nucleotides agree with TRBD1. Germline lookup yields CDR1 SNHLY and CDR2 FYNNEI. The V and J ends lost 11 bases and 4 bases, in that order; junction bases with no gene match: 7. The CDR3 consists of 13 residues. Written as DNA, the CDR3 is TGTGCCGCCCGGGACAGCCGCACCGGGGAGCTGTTTTTT. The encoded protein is CAARDSRTGELFF.